This TCR beta chain was retrieved from a study of blood T cell repertoires in COVID-19. Across the study: Samples representing acute and convalescent COVID-19 were sourced from the United States, Italy and Spain. T cells, B-cell-depleted T cells, or PBMCs supplied cDNA or gDNA.

Original handling: Reference gene primer amplification yielded estimated nucleated cell counts. Using immunoSEQ multiplex PCR, the repertoire was profiled, and TCRdb retains in-frame clones only, with some absent. The V and J calls and the clone size are those of that table, but D and trimming were determined from the DNA. The sample gives about 150,000 clones, over 80% of which show up once; roughly 2.9% is in the top ten. Germline-derived CDR1 and CDR2 are SGHAT and FQNNGV. Trimming took off 2 bases at V and 7 bases at J, with 9 bases between the two ends. The CDR3 runs to 13 residues. The chain couples TRBV11-2 to TRBJ1-5; D not certain. The origin of this receptor is a woman in her sixties with acute or convalescent COVID-19. The material sequenced was peripheral blood. DNA of the CDR3: TGTGCCAGCAGCTTATTGGAGGCACAGCCCCAGCATTTT. As protein: CASSLLEAQPQHF.